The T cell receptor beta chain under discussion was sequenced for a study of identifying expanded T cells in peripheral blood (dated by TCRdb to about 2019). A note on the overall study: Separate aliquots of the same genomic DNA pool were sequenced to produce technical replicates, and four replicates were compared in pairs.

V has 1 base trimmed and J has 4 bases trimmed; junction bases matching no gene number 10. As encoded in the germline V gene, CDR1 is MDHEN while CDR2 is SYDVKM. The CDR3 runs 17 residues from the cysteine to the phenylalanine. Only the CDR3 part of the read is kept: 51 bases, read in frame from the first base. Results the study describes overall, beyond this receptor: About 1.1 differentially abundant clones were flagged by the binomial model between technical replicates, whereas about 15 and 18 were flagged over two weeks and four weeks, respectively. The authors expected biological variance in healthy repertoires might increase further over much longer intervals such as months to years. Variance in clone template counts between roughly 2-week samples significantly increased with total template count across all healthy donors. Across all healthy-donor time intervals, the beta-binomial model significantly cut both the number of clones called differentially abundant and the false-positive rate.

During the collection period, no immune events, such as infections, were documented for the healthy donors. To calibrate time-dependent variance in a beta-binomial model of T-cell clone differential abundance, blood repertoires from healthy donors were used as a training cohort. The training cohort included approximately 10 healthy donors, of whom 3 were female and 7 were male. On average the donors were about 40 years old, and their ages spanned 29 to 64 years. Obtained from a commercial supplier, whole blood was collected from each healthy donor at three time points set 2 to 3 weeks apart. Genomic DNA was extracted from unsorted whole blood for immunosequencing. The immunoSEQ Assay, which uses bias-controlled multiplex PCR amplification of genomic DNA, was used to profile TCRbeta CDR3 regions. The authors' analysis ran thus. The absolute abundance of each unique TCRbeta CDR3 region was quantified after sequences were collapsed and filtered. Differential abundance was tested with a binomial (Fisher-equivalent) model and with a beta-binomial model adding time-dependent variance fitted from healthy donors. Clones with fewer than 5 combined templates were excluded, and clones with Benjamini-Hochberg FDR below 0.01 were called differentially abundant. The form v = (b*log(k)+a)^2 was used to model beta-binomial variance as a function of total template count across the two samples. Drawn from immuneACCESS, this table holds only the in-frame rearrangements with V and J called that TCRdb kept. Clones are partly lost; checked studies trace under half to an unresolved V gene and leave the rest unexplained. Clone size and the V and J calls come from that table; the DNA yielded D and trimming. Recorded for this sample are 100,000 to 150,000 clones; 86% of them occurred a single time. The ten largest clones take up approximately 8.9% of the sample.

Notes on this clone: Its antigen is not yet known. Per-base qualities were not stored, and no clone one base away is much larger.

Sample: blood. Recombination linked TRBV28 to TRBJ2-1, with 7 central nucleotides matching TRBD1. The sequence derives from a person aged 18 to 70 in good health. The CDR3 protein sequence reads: CASSLSGDSRSYNEQFF. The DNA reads TGTGCCAGCAGTTTATCAGGGGACAGCAGGTCTTACAATGAGCAGTTCTTC.